Sequencing of this TCR beta chain was carried out in a study of blood T cell repertoires in COVID-19. Study-level background: Samples taken during acute and convalescent COVID-19 were collected in the United States, Italy and Spain. Sources were T cells, B-cell-depleted T cells, or PBMCs; the material itself was cDNA or gDNA.

This CDR3 has 14 residues. Between the trimmed V and J ends, which lost 0 bases and 4 bases, there was a span of 8 bases. In germline, CDR1 is SGHDN, CDR2 FVKESK. Methods used by the authors: Nucleated cell counts were estimated from reference gene primer amplification. Libraries were prepared by immunoSEQ multiplex PCR; TCRdb keeps only in-frame clonotypes and omits some of them. V, J and clone size derive from that table, while D and trimming were established from the DNA sequence. The data contain approximately 260,000 clones, approximately 83% of them singletons. This clonotype was sampled from a woman in her 70s with acute or convalescent COVID-19. The specimen was peripheral blood. This chain uses TRBV14 with TRBJ2-3; TRBD2 might be the D (6 bases). This chain's CDR3 is CASSQEPGADTQYF. CDR3 nucleotide sequence: TGTGCCAGCAGCCAAGAACCGGGGGCAGATACGCAGTATTTT.